These 10 T cell receptor beta chains were sequenced from one sample in a study of beta chain features in type 1 diabetes. General study points: Moderate but significant shortening of TCRB CDR3s was recorded in all four CD4+ subsets from Type 1 diabetes patients.

Sequenced material consisted of expressed TCRB transcripts (all of the isolated RNA was reverse transcribed). The table came from immunoSEQ multiplex PCR; TCRdb's copy has only in-frame clones and leaves some out. In the table there are some 350,000 clones, roughly a tenth of which are singletons. Antigens for these TCRs are unknown. Sequencing used central memory CD4+ T cells from blood. These receptor sequences come from a man under 40 with type 1 diabetes.

This clone has more than one count but fewer than ten. This chain connects TRBV2 to TRBJ2-1; 7 bases are shared with TRBD1. The V gene end was trimmed by 6 bases and the J gene end by 9 bases; junction bases not matched to a gene: 8. CDR3 length equals 13 residues. Germline values: CDR1 SNHLY, CDR2 FYNNEI. CDR3 DNA: TGTGCCAGCAGAGGGGGCGTCTTGGGTGAGCAGTTCTTC. Its translation: CASRGGVLGEQFF. The whole variable domain, remainder taken from reference TRBV2 and TRBJ2-1, is EPEVTQTPSHQVTQMGQEVILRCVPISNHLYFYWYRQILGQKVEFLVSFYNNEISEKSEIFDDQFSVERPDGSNFTLKIRSTKLEDSAMYFCASRGGVLGEQFFGPGTRLTVL.

The chain recombines TRBV9 with TRBJ2-2; 11 bases agree with TRBD2. V was pared by 7 bases and J by 8 bases, with 10 bases of the junction left unmatched. Per germline, CDR1 SGDLS and CDR2 YYNGEE. CDR3 length: 15 amino acids. The CDR3 sequence is CASRELAGVIGELFF. The CDR3 region has the DNA TGTGCCAGCCGAGAACTAGCGGGAGTAATTGGGGAGCTGTTTTTT.

About this clone itself: The junction does not match germline at one end; this may be a read error. The chain's CDR3 is CASSSPGGQETQYF. The CDR3 nucleotides read TGTGCCAGCAGTTCCCCCGGGGGCCAAGAGACCCAGTACTTC. The chain has TRBV10-3 and TRBJ2-5; D possibly corresponds to TRBD2 (6 bases). This CDR3 comprises 14 residues. Germline V gene data show CDR1 as ENHRY and CDR2 as SYGVKD.

The V gene is TRBV5-1, the J gene TRBJ2-3, with 14 bases lining up with TRBD2. The germline gives CDR1 SGHRS, CDR2 YFSETQ. V was pared by 1 base and J by 5 bases, with 6 bases of the junction left unmatched. The CDR3 sequence is 17 residues long. This CDR3 is CASSLSWGTSGRDTQYF. The CDR3 DNA sequence: TGCGCCAGCAGCTTGAGTTGGGGGACTAGCGGGAGAGATACGCAGTATTTT.

The chain uses TRBV30 and TRBJ2-1, with 8 bases matching TRBD2. V dropped 3 bases and J dropped 8; count of bases not matched to a gene: 9. CDR3 length: 14 amino acids. CDR1 and CDR2 from the germline V gene are GTSNPN and SVGIG (reference sequence). CDR3 DNA: TGTGCCTGGAGAGTGAGCGGGAGTGGCCATGAGCAGTTCTTC. It codes for CAWRVSGSGHEQFF.

This rearrangement joins TRBV7-6 to TRBJ1-5; weak D call: TRBD1 (5 bases). Trimming took 1 base from V and 6 from J, leaving 16 bases between them. This CDR3 has 16 amino acids. Germline CDR1 reads SGHVS; CDR2 reads FNYEAQ. In nucleotides, the CDR3 is TGTGCCAGCAGCTTAGACGGATGGCAGGGTGGTCAGCCCCAGCATTTT. As protein: CASSLDGWQGGQPQHF.

There are a few counts of this clone. The V call is TRBV11-2, the J call TRBJ2-1, with 7 bases fitting TRBD1. Germline V gene lookup returns CDR1 SGHAT and CDR2 FQNNGV. The J segment lost 7 bases and the V segment lost 1 base, leaving 7 bases of the junction unmatched. The CDR3 has 15 amino acids. The CDR3 bases are TGTGCCAGCAGCTTAGCTTGGGACAGAGCAAATGAGCAGTTCTTC. Its protein is CASSLAWDRANEQFF.

J is TRBJ1-1 and V is TRBV18, with D tentatively TRBD1 (5 bases). CDR3 size: 14 residues. CDR1 is KGHSH and CDR2 is LQKENI in the germline V gene. V was shortened by 6 bases and J by 4 bases, with 15 bases between the two germline ends. CDR3 in amino acids: CASSLWGDGTEAFF. The CDR3 DNA follows: TGTGCCAGCTCTCTCTGGGGGGACGGCACTGAAGCTTTCTTT.

This clone was counted ten times or more. The genes are TRBV7-9 and TRBJ2-3; either TRBD1 or TRBD2 may supply D (5 bases each). V was clipped by 5 bases and J by 1 base, with 16 bases between them. Germline lookup yields CDR1 SEHNR and CDR2 FQNEAQ (reference sequence). The CDR3 length is 16 residues. CDR3 amino acids: CASSLGEGRGTDTQYF. As DNA, the CDR3 is TGTGCCAGCAGCCTGGGCGAGGGACGGGGCACAGATACGCAGTATTTT.

As DNA, the CDR3 is TGTGCCAGCAGCTTAGGGCACAGGGCCGCAGATACGCAGTATTTT. It is translated as CASSLGHRAADTQYF. The chain has TRBV11-2 and TRBJ2-3; maybe TRBD1 (6 bases). The CDR3 is 15 residues long. CDR1 is SGHAT, CDR2 FQNNGV, per germline. V was shortened by 1 base and J by 4 bases, with 12 bases between the two germline ends.